This TCR beta chain was sequenced for a study of T cell responses to AZD1222 COVID-19 vaccine. TCRdb keeps only in-frame clones here, not all; method: immunoSEQ multiplex PCR. The sample has approximately 140,000 clones, about nine tenths seen once; the top ten hold around 4.9%. CDR3 length: 12 amino acids. Trimming took 9 bases from V and 1 from J; bases not matched to a gene: 0. Germline-derived CDR1 and CDR2 are KGHDR and SFDVKD. The sequence came from an adult in good health. This sequence joins TRBV24-1 and TRBJ2-3; 7 bases fit TRBD2. The material was peripheral blood, obtained on day 0 of AZD1222 vaccination. CDR3: CATGGGTDTQYF. The CDR3 coding sequence is TGTGCCACCGGGGGGGGCACAGATACGCAGTATTTT.